This T cell receptor beta chain is from a study of regulatory and conventional T cells in breast cancer (dated by TCRdb to about 2015). This clonotype appeared a few times. No antigen is known for it. The input lacks base qualities; no much larger clone sits a single base away. Trimming takes 4 bases from V and 1 base from J, and the germline ends sit 1 base apart. Reading from cysteine to phenylalanine, the CDR3 counts 11 amino acids. Here the CDR3 DNA is all that survives: 33 bases in frame from base 1. According to the germline V gene (reference sequence), CDR1 reads SEHNR and CDR2 reads FQNEAQ. Receptors were amplified or captured by PCR. The sequencer was an Illumina MiSeq. Using fastp at Q25 and MiXCR, TCRdb reprocessed the public reads and kept productive beta chains. CDR3 protein duplicates are merged, each entry listing the most common genes and DNA. The table for this sample lists 9,500 to 13,000 distinct CDR3 sequences; about 32% of them were counted only once. The biggest ten clones account for approximately 6.2% of the sample.

Material: conventional T cells from blood. The clonotype originates from a male donor in good health. The rearrangement combines TRBV7-9 with TRBJ2-5, with the D gene not clear enough to name. CDR3 protein: CASSCQETQYF. The nucleotides are TGTGCCAGCAGCTGCCAAGAGACCCAGTACTTC.